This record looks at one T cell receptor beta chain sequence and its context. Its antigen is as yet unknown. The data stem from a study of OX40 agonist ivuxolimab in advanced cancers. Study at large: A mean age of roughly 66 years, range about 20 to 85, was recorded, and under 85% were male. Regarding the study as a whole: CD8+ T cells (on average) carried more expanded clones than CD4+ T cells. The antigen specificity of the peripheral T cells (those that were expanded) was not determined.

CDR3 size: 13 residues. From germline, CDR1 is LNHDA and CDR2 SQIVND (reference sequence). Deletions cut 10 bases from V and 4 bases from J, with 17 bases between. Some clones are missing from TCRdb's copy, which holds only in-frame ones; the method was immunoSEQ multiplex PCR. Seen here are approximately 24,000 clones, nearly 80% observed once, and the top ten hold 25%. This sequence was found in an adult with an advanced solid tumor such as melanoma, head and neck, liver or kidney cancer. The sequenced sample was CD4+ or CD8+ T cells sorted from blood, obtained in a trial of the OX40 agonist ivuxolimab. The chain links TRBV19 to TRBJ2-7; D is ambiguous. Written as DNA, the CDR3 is TGTGCCACCCAACCGGGCCAAGGGTACGAGCAGTACTTC. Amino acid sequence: CATQPGQGYEQYF.